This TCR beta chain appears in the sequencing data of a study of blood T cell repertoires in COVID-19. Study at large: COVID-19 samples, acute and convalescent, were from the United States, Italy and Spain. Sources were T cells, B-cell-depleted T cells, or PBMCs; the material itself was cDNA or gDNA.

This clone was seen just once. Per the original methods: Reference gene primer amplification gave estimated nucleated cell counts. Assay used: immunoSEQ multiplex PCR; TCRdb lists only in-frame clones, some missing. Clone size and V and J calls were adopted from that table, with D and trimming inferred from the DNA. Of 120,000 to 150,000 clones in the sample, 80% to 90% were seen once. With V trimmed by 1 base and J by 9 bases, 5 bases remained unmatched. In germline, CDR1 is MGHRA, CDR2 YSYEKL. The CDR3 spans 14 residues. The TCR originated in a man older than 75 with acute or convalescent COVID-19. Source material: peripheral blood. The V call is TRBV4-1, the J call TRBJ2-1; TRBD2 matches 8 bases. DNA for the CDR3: TGCGCCAGCAGCCAAGCGGGAGGGCGTAGTGAGCAGTTCTTC. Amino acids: CASSQAGGRSEQFF.